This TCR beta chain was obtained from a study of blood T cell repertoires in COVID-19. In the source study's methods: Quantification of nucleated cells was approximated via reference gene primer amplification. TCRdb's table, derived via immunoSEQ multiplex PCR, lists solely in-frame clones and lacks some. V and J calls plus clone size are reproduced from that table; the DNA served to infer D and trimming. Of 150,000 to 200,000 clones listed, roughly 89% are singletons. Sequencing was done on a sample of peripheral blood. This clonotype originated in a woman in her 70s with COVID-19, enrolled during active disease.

CDR3 nucleotide sequence: TGTGCCAGCAGCGCCAGGGGAATAAGCACAGATACGCAGTATTTT. Its protein is CASSARGISTDTQYF. The chain is built from TRBV9 and TRBJ2-3, with D possibly TRBD1 on 6 matching bases. The V end lost 3 bases, the J end lost 0 bases, and 11 bases lay between the germline ends. Germline V gene sequence: CDR1 SGDLS, CDR2 YYNGEE. The CDR3 is 15 amino acids. The full variable domain, rest sourced from reference TRBV9 and TRBJ2-3, is DSGVTQTPKHLITATGQRVTLRCSPRSGDLSVYWYQQSLDQGLQFLIQYYNGEERAKGNILERFSAQQFPDLHSELNLSSLELGDSALYFCASSARGISTDTQYFGPGTRLTVL.